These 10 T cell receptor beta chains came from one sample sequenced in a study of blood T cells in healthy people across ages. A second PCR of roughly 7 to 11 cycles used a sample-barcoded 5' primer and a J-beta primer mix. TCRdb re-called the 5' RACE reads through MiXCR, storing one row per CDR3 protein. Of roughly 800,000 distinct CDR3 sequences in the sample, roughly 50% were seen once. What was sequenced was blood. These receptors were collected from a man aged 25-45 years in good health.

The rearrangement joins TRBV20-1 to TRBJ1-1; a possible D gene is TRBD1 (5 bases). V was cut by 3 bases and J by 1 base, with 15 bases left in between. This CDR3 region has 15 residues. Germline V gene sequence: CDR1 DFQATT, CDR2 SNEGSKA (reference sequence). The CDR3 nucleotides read TGCAGTGCTAGGGTTATAAGCGGGGCGAACACTGAAGCTTTCTTT. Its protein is CSARVISGANTEAFF.

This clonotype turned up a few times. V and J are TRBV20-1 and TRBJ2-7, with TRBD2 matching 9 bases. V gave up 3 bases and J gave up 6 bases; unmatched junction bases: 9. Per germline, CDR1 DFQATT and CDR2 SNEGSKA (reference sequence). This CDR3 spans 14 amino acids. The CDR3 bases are TGCAGTGCTAGGCGCGGGACTAGCAGATCCGAGCAGTACTTC. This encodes CSARRGTSRSEQYF.

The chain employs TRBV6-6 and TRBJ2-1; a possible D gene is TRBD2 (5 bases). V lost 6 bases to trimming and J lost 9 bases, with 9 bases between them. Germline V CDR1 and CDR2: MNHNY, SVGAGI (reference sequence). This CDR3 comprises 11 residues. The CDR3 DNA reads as TGTGCCAGCAGGTGGGGAGTTGAGCAGTTCTTC. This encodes CASRWGVEQFF.

The CDR3 spells CASSQYDADLLGSPQHF. CDR3 nucleotides: TGTGCCAGCAGTCAATACGATGCAGACCTCCTGGGTTCGCCCCAGCATTTT. This chain links TRBV7-2 with TRBJ1-5, with D unresolved. The V end lost 6 bases, the J end lost 9 bases, and 27 bases lay between the germline ends. The CDR3 loop spans 17 amino acids. Germline V gene lookup returns CDR1 SGHTA and CDR2 FQGNSA.

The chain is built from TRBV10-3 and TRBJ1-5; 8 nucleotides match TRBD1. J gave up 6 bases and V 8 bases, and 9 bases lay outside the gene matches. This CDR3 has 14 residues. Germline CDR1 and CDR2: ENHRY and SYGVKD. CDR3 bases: TGTGCCATCTGGACAGGGATGGGTACTCAGCCCCAGCATTTT. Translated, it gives CAIWTGMGTQPQHF.

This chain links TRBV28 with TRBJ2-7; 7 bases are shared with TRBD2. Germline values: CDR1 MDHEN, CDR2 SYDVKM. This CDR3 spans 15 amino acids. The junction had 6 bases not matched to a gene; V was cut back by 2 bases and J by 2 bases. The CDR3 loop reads CASSLERDPTYEQYF. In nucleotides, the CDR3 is TGTGCCAGCAGTTTAGAGCGGGACCCCACCTACGAGCAGTACTTC.

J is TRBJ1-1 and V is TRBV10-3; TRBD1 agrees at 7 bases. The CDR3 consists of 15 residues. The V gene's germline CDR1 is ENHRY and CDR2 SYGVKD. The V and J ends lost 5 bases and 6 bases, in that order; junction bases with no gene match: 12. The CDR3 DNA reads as TGTGCCATCAGTCGACAGGGTACCCGAGGGGCTGAAGCTTTCTTT. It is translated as CAISRQGTRGAEAFF.

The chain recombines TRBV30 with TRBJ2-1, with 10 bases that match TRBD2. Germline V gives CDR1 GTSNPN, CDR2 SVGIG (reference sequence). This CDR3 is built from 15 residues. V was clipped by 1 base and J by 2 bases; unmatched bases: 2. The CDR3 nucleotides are TGTGCCTGGAGTGAGCGGGGGGGCGCCTACAATGAGCAGTTCTTC. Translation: CAWSERGGAYNEQFF.

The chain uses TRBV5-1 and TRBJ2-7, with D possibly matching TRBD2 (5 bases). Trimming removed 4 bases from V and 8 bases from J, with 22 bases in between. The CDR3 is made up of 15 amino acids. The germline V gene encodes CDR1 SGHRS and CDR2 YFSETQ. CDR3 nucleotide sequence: TGCGCCAGCAGCCCCGGCCCCGGACGGGATCTCCAGCAGTACTTC. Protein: CASSPGPGRDLQQYF.

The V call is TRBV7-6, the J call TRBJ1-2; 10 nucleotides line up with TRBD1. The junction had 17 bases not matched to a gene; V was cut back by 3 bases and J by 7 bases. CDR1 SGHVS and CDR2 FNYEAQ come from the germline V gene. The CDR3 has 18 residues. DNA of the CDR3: TGTGCCAGCAGCTTTGACGTGGGGCCAAGACAGGGGGCAAGTGGCTACACCTTC. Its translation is CASSFDVGPRQGASGYTF.